The 21 T cell receptor beta chains below all came from one sample that was sequenced in a study of T-cell reconstitution after alpha-beta-depleted transplantation in children. Preparation of the TCRbeta library involved a method that used unique molecular identifiers. TCRdb processed the PCR reads anew with MiXCR; each CDR3 protein has one entry. This table holds over 150,000 distinct CDR3 sequences, 8.5% to 14% found once. Sequenced here: PBMCs, sampled before TCRalphabeta/CD19-depleted stem cell transplant. The origin of the receptors is a boy under 10 years old with acute myeloid leukemia, due to receive a stem cell transplant.

This clonotype appeared many times. The V gene is TRBV7-9, the J gene TRBJ2-7; 8 bases agree with TRBD1. The CDR3 length is 15 residues. Germline CDR1 is SEHNR and CDR2 is FQNEAQ (reference sequence). V was clipped by 5 bases and J by 1 base; unmatched bases: 7. CDR3 sequence: CASSKDRVGSYEQYF. The CDR3 bases are TGTGCCAGCAGCAAGGACAGGGTGGGGTCCTACGAGCAGTACTTC.

The gene calls are TRBV7-6 and TRBJ2-1; D remains unclear. Trimming shortened V by 3 bases and J by 7 bases, and 19 bases separated the two germline ends. The CDR3 totals 16 residues. Germline CDR1 and CDR2: SGHVS and FNYEAQ. The CDR3 coding sequence is TGTGCCAGCAGCTTTCAGTTGAGCGTGAAATGGAATGAGCAGTTCTTC. Translating it yields CASSFQLSVKWNEQFF.

The table lists this clonotype with many counts. The chain recombines TRBV5-1 with TRBJ2-6; the D gene is possibly TRBD2 (6 bases). CDR3 length: 14 residues. Trimming stripped 0 bases from V and 10 bases from J, with 11 bases between. Germline CDR1 is SGHRS and CDR2 is YFSETQ. CDR3 nucleotides: TGCGCCAGCAGCTTGGATGGGGGGAGTAACGTCCTGACTTTC. Protein product: CASSLDGGSNVLTF.

In this sample, this clonotype turned up many times. The chain combines TRBV5-1 with TRBJ1-1; D is unclear. The CDR3 runs to 17 residues. Germline V lookup: CDR1 SGHRS, CDR2 YFSETQ. V lost 0 bases, J lost 0 bases, and 15 bases lay in between. The CDR3 reads CASSLAPGTTMNTEAFF. The CDR3 nucleotides are TGCGCCAGCAGCTTGGCCCCGGGTACGACCATGAACACTGAAGCTTTCTTT.

As to this clonotype: Being one base from a much bigger clone, this may be a read error. The chain joins TRBV7-9 to TRBJ2-5; D may correspond to TRBD1 or TRBD2 (5 bases each). Germline V lookup: CDR1 SEHNR, CDR2 FQNEAQ (reference sequence). This CDR3 is built from 12 residues. CDR3: CASRGDRETQSF. For the CDR3, the DNA is TGTGCCAGCAGGGGGGACCGAGAGACCCAGTCCTTC.

This clonotype was counted many times. The chain has TRBV12-3 or TRBV12-4 and TRBJ2-5, with D perhaps TRBD2 (6 bases). Trimming took off 2 bases at V and 5 bases at J, with 18 bases between the two ends. The CDR3 runs 16 residues. The CDR3 DNA reads as TGTGCCAGCAGTTTACTCCGACTGGAGGGTGGCGAGACCCAGTACTTC. Its protein is CASSLLRLEGGETQYF.

The rearrangement uses TRBV6-1 and TRBJ2-1, with 10 nucleotides matching TRBD2. Germline assignment: CDR1 MNHNS and CDR2 SASEGT. The CDR3 sequence is 19 residues long. With 5 bases clipped from V and 12 bases from J, the junction kept 25 bases outside the gene matches. The CDR3 region is CASSPLSPSSGSSGYGQFF. The CDR3 region has the DNA TGTGCCAGCAGTCCCCTGAGCCCCTCTAGCGGGAGTTCGGGATACGGGCAGTTCTTC.

This clonotype occurred many times. V gene TRBV7-9 combines with J gene TRBJ2-1; 11 nucleotides match TRBD2. J was trimmed by 0 bases and V by 3 bases; bases with no gene match: 1. CDR3 length equals 16 residues. Germline CDR1 is SEHNR and CDR2 is FQNEAQ (reference sequence). CDR3: CASSFSGGGSYNEQFF. CDR3 in DNA: TGTGCCAGCAGCTTTAGCGGGGGGGGCTCCTACAATGAGCAGTTCTTC.

Many counts were recorded for this clonotype. The chain recombines TRBV4-2 with TRBJ2-5; 8 bases agree with TRBD2. Trimming took 0 bases from V and 5 from J; bases not matched to a gene: 8. The CDR3 runs 16 residues. Per germline, CDR1 LGHNA and CDR2 YNFKEQ. The CDR3 loop reads CASSQDAGGVGETQYF. CDR3 sequence (DNA): TGTGCCAGCAGCCAAGATGCCGGGGGGGTGGGTGAGACCCAGTACTTC.

This clonotype has a count of ten or more. The chain recombines TRBV20-1 with TRBJ1-5, with a possible D match to TRBD1 (5 bases). Trimming shortened V by 1 base and J by 4 bases, and 11 bases separated the two germline ends. This CDR3 spans 14 amino acids. The germline CDR1 and CDR2 sequences are DFQATT and SNEGSKA (reference sequence). CDR3 nucleotide sequence: TGCAGTGCTAGAGCCGGGACCGAGAATCAGCCCCAGCATTTT. Its protein product is CSARAGTENQPQHF.

The sample holds many counts of this clonotype. The CDR3 region has the DNA TGTGCCAGCGCCCCCGGGACCCGATCCCGGGATGAGCAGTTCTTC. This sequence encodes CASAPGTRSRDEQFF. The chain recombines TRBV9 with TRBJ2-1; D is tentatively TRBD1 or TRBD2 (5 bases each). Germline assignment: CDR1 SGDLS and CDR2 YYNGEE. The CDR3 contains 15 residues. The V end was cut by 7 bases, the J end by 8 bases, with 22 bases between.

The sample holds many counts of this clonotype. The V and J genes are TRBV4-1 and TRBJ2-5; 9 nucleotides agree with TRBD2. V shed 0 bases and J 5 bases; nucleotides not matched to a gene: 7. This CDR3 is built from 16 residues. CDR1 is MGHRA, CDR2 YSYEKL, per germline. CDR3 DNA: TGCGCCAGCAGCCAAGATGAGCGGGGGGCGGAGGAGACCCAGTACTTC. Translated: CASSQDERGAEETQYF.

There are many counts of this clonotype. The chain joins TRBV20-1 to TRBJ1-6; D is uncertain. CDR1 and CDR2 (germline): DFQATT, SNEGSKA (reference sequence). The V and J ends lost 4 bases and 0 bases respectively, with 4 bases between them. This CDR3 contains 13 residues. In DNA form, the CDR3 reads TGCAGTGCTATCGACTCCTATAATTCACCCCTCCACTTT. It specifies CSAIDSYNSPLHF.

This clonotype was picked up many times. This sequence joins TRBV11-2 and TRBJ1-2; D ambiguous. This CDR3 has 13 amino acids. The V gene's germline CDR1 is SGHAT and CDR2 FQNNGV. V was shortened by 0 bases and J by 8 bases, with 10 bases between the two germline ends. The CDR3 sequence: CASSLDPGSGYTF. In DNA form, the CDR3 reads TGTGCCAGCAGCTTAGATCCGGGTTCAGGCTACACCTTC.

This clonotype was counted many times. This chain connects TRBV29-1 to TRBJ1-1; 9 positions agree with TRBD1. Germline lookup yields CDR1 SQVTM and CDR2 ANQGSEA. The CDR3 covers 16 residues. J lost 3 bases, V lost 2 bases, and 10 bases had no gene match. As DNA, the CDR3 is TGCAGCGTTGAAAAGGGGGGACAGGGAAGGGACACTGAAGCTTTCTTT. The encoded protein is CSVEKGGQGRDTEAFF.

This clonotype was recorded at least ten times. V gene TRBV5-1 combines with J gene TRBJ2-7, with D unclear. Trimming pared 5 bases from V and 1 base from J, leaving 10 bases between. The germline gives CDR1 SGHRS, CDR2 YFSETQ. The CDR3 is 13 amino acids. CDR3 loop: CASRSQNSYEQYF. The CDR3 nucleotides read TGCGCCAGCAGGAGTCAGAATTCCTACGAGCAGTACTTC.

Many counts were recorded for this clonotype. CDR3 sequence (DNA): TGCAGTGCTAGCACCGGGACAGGGGGCGCGGGGGGCTACACCTTC. Residues: CSASTGTGGAGGYTF. The gene calls are TRBV20-1 and TRBJ1-2; 12 bases match TRBD1. Germline V gene data show CDR1 as DFQATT and CDR2 as SNEGSKA (reference sequence). The V segment lost 3 bases and the J segment 8 bases; nucleotides outside the gene matches: 10. This CDR3 has 15 residues.

This clonotype was counted at least ten times. The J gene is TRBJ2-7, the V gene TRBV9, with D perhaps matching TRBD2 (6 bases). The germline gives CDR1 SGDLS, CDR2 YYNGEE. V lost 7 bases and J lost 7, with 18 bases in between. This CDR3 is built from 13 residues. The CDR3 here is CASASTSSVEQYF. The CDR3 DNA is TGTGCCAGCGCCAGTACGTCTAGCGTAGAGCAGTACTTC.

This clonotype was observed at least ten times. This sequence joins TRBV6-5 and TRBJ2-1, with 7 bases lining up with TRBD2. The V and J ends lost 6 bases and 5 bases, in that order; junction bases with no gene match: 13. CDR3 length: 16 residues. CDR1 MNHEY and CDR2 SVGAGI come from the germline V gene. CDR3 nucleotide sequence: TGTGCCAGCAGCTTCACGTGGGCTAGCGGTCACAATGAGCAGTTCTTC. Its translation: CASSFTWASGHNEQFF.

This clonotype was detected ten times or more. The chain carries TRBV20-1 and TRBJ1-1; D might be TRBD1 (5 bases). The CDR3 contains 12 residues. CDR1 and CDR2 (germline): DFQATT, SNEGSKA (reference sequence). Trimming took 1 base from V and 10 from J, leaving 13 bases between them. CDR3 bases: TGCAGTGCTAGAGGGGGAGGGGCTGTAGCTTTCTTT. Translated: CSARGGGAVAFF.

The table lists this clonotype with many counts. The chain couples TRBV5-1 to TRBJ1-3; no definite D call. The germline gives CDR1 SGHRS, CDR2 YFSETQ. This CDR3 has 12 residues. V was cut by 2 bases and J by 4 bases, with 4 bases left in between. CDR3 nucleotides: TGCGCCAGCAGCTTCGACGGAAACACCATATATTTT. It encodes CASSFDGNTIYF. Variable domain in full (rest from reference TRBV5-1 and TRBJ1-3): KAGVTQTPRYLIKTRGQQVTLSCSPISGHRSVSWYQQTPGQGLQFLFEYFSETQRNKGNFPGRFSGRQFSNSRSEMNVSTLELGDSALYLCASSFDGNTIYFGEGSWLTVV.